The 20 T cell receptor beta chains below were found in one sample sequenced in a study of blood T cell repertoires in COVID-19. Profiling relied on immunoSEQ multiplex PCR, and the TCRdb table lists in-frame clones only, not all of them. The table records a few hundred thousand clones, 70% to 85% of them present only once. The sample consisted of peripheral blood. The origin of the receptors is a woman aged 40 to 50 who had recovered from COVID-19.

The CDR3 protein is CASILWTGGDRPLEQYF. CDR3 DNA: TGTGCCAGCATCCTCTGGACAGGGGGTGATCGCCCCCTGGAGCAGTACTTC. V and J are TRBV7-9 and TRBJ2-7; 10 bases align to TRBD1. CDR1 and CDR2 from the germline V gene are SEHNR and FQNEAQ (reference sequence). The CDR3 has 17 amino acids. J lost 7 bases, V lost 7 bases, and 19 bases had no gene match.

The chain combines TRBV3-1 (or the pseudogene TRBV3-2) with TRBJ2-7; a possible D gene is TRBD2 (5 bases). This CDR3 comprises 14 residues. The V gene's germline CDR1 is LGHDT and CDR2 YNNKEL (reference sequence). Trimming pared 5 bases from V and 0 bases from J, leaving 11 bases between. The CDR3 DNA reads as TGTGCCAGCAGCTTTCAACTAGACTCCTACGAGCAGTACTTC. This codes for CASSFQLDSYEQYF.

The chain recombines TRBV6-1 with TRBJ1-3; D unresolved. V lost 1 base and J 3 bases, leaving 4 bases between the germline ends. Germline CDR1 MNHNS, CDR2 SASEGT. This CDR3 has 13 amino acids. CDR3 protein: CASSEVNGNTIYF. The CDR3 region has the DNA TGTGCCAGCAGTGAAGTTAATGGAAACACCATATATTTT.

The chain couples TRBV6-2 or TRBV6-3 to TRBJ2-3, with 10 bases that match TRBD2. The CDR3 spans 18 residues. Losses at the gene ends were 0 bases for V and 2 bases for J; bases not matched to a gene: 8. CDR1 and CDR2 from the germline V gene are MNHEY and SVGEGT. The CDR3: CASSYSYLAGDFTDTQYF. The CDR3, as DNA: TGTGCCAGCAGTTACTCGTACCTAGCGGGAGACTTCACAGATACGCAGTATTTT.

A single count supports this clone. The chain uses TRBV5-4 and TRBJ2-2; 8 nucleotides match TRBD1. The CDR3 length is 16 residues. Germline CDR1 is SGHNT and CDR2 is YYREEE (reference sequence). The J segment lost 7 bases and the V segment lost 3 bases, leaving 11 bases of the junction unmatched. The CDR3 loop is CASSSKKDRVNGELFF. The CDR3 nucleotides read TGTGCCAGCAGCTCGAAGAAGGACAGGGTCAACGGGGAGCTGTTTTTT.

The chain joins TRBV11-3 to TRBJ2-1, with D possibly TRBD2 on 5 matching bases. The germline V and J ends were trimmed by 5 bases and 3 bases, with 11 bases remaining between them. The CDR3 extends over 14 amino acids. Germline-derived CDR1 and CDR2 are SGHNT and YENEEA. The DNA of the CDR3 is TGTGCCAGCAGCCGACGGGGTGGCTACAATGAGCAGTTCTTC. Amino acid sequence: CASSRRGGYNEQFF.

This clone has more than one count but fewer than ten. This chain connects TRBV3-1 (or the pseudogene TRBV3-2) to TRBJ2-2, with D perhaps matching TRBD2 (6 bases). Per the germline V gene, CDR1 is LGHDT and CDR2 is YNNKEL (reference sequence). This CDR3 comprises 16 residues. Between the trimmed V and J ends, which lost 3 bases and 1 base, there was a span of 12 bases. CDR3 coding DNA: TGTGCCAGCAGCCAGGGAGGAGCGGGGAACACCGGGGAGCTGTTTTTT. It specifies CASSQGGAGNTGELFF.

The chain has TRBV19 and TRBJ2-3; TRBD2 agrees at 8 bases. The germline gives CDR1 LNHDA, CDR2 SQIVND (reference sequence). Unmatched junction bases numbered 9, after V lost 1 base and J lost 0 bases. The CDR3 contains 18 residues. CDR3 bases: TGTGCCAGTAGTATAGCGGGGGGGCTCCTTAGAAGCACAGATACGCAGTATTTT. Translation: CASSIAGGLLRSTDTQYF.

The chain uses TRBV2 and TRBJ1-2, with 11 nucleotides matching TRBD1. V lost 6 bases and J lost 5; bases outside the gene matches: 5. This CDR3 has 14 residues. Germline loops: CDR1 SNHLY, CDR2 FYNNEI. DNA for the CDR3: TGTGCCAGCAGAGGGACAGGGGGTTATTATGGCTACACCTTC. Translating it yields CASRGTGGYYGYTF. Full variable domain (rest looked up from reference TRBV2 and TRBJ1-2): EPEVTQTPSHQVTQMGQEVILRCVPISNHLYFYWYRQILGQKVEFLVSFYNNEISEKSEIFDDQFSVERPDGSNFTLKIRSTKLEDSAMYFCASRGTGGYYGYTFGSGTRLTVV.

This clone was observed once. The chain combines TRBV3-1 (or the pseudogene TRBV3-2) with TRBJ2-2; D perhaps matches TRBD2 (5 bases). Germline V gene sequence: CDR1 LGHDT, CDR2 YNNKEL (reference sequence). This CDR3 region has 18 residues. Trimming cost V 4 bases and J 0 bases, with 18 bases left between them. CDR3 region: CASSPHTPGSANTGELFF. CDR3 sequence (DNA): TGTGCCAGCAGCCCCCACACCCCGGGGAGCGCGAACACCGGGGAGCTGTTTTTT.

V and J are TRBV28 and TRBJ2-1; 7 nucleotides line up with TRBD2. Germline V gives CDR1 MDHEN, CDR2 SYDVKM. The ends lost 6 bases at V and 10 bases at J; junction bases unmatched: 9. The CDR3 contains 13 residues. The CDR3 DNA sequence: TGTGCCAGCAGACCGGGGGGACTTAGGGAGCAGTTCTTC. Residues: CASRPGGLREQFF.

The V call is TRBV18, the J call TRBJ1-1; 10 bases map to TRBD1. V trimming: 6 bases; J trimming: 5 bases; junction bases outside the gene matches: 6. The CDR3 totals 14 residues. Germline V lookup: CDR1 KGHSH, CDR2 LQKENI. This CDR3 is CASSYGDRGTEAFF. The CDR3 nucleotides read TGTGCCAGCTCTTATGGGGACAGGGGAACTGAAGCTTTCTTT.

The rearrangement joins TRBV23-1 to TRBJ2-7, with TRBD1 identical over 7 bases. TRBV23-1 is reported as an ORF; its role is uncertain. The CDR3 sequence is 14 residues long. J was trimmed by 2 bases and V by 3 bases; bases with no gene match: 4. Here the CDR3 DNA reads TGCGCCAGCAGTCAGAACAGGGGTCCCTACGAGCAGTACTTC. It encodes CASSQNRGPYEQYF.

This chain uses TRBV7-2 with TRBJ2-5; TRBD2 matches at 7 bases. The CDR3 has 15 amino acids. The V gene end was trimmed by 1 base and the J gene end by 3 bases; junction bases not matched to a gene: 5. From germline, CDR1 is SGHTA and CDR2 FQGNSA. CDR3 sequence (DNA): TGTGCCAGCAGCTTAGTGGCGGGGAGGGAAGAGACCCAGTACTTC. Translated: CASSLVAGREETQYF.

The V call is TRBV5-1, the J call TRBJ2-2; 9 positions agree with TRBD1. The CDR3 extends over 16 amino acids. With V trimmed by 2 bases and J by 5 bases, 7 bases remained unmatched. Germline V gene lookup returns CDR1 SGHRS and CDR2 YFSETQ. As DNA, the CDR3 is TGCGCCAGCAGCTTAGCTACAGGGGGCTCGACCGGGGAGCTGTTTTTT. Encoded protein: CASSLATGGSTGELFF.

The V call is TRBV7-6, the J call TRBJ2-2; D ambiguous. Between the trimmed V and J ends, which lost 1 base and 0 bases, there was a span of 9 bases. The CDR3 runs 16 residues. Germline V CDR1 and CDR2: SGHVS, FNYEAQ. The CDR3 sequence: CASSLDVYPNTGELFF. As DNA, the CDR3 is TGTGCCAGCAGCTTAGACGTCTACCCGAACACCGGGGAGCTGTTTTTT.

The chain employs TRBV5-1 and TRBJ1-2; no clear D gene. This CDR3 has 12 amino acids. Trimming pared 0 bases from V and 6 bases from J, leaving 6 bases between. CDR1 is SGHRS and CDR2 is YFSETQ in the germline V gene. The CDR3 loop is CASSLAGDGYTF. CDR3 sequence (DNA): TGCGCCAGCAGCTTGGCCGGGGATGGCTACACCTTC.

The chain combines TRBV10-3 with TRBJ2-1; D is uncertain. The V end was cut by 3 bases, the J end by 1 base, with 10 bases between. The CDR3 consists of 15 residues. Per the germline V gene, CDR1 is ENHRY and CDR2 is SYGVKD. CDR3 bases: TGTGCCATCAGTGAATTTTCTAGTTCCTACAATGAGCAGTTCTTC. As protein: CAISEFSSSYNEQFF.

This sequence joins TRBV6-5 and TRBJ2-7; 8 positions match TRBD1. Trimming removed 0 bases from V and 5 bases from J; junction bases left unmatched: 6. The CDR3 runs to 15 residues. Germline CDR1 and CDR2: MNHEY and SVGAGI. The CDR3: CASSYSFRQGNEQYF. CDR3 in DNA: TGTGCCAGCAGTTACTCTTTCAGACAGGGGAACGAGCAGTACTTC.

The J gene is TRBJ1-5, the V gene TRBV12-1; TRBD1, the table's D call, was not compared with the DNA. TRBV12-1 is a documented pseudogene. The CDR3 has 15 residues. CDR3 coding DNA: TGTGCCAGCAGCCCCCTGGGGCCGGGCAATCAGCCCCAGCATTTT. It specifies CASSPLGPGNQPQHF.